This T cell receptor (beta chain) emerged from a study of T cell responses to AZD1222 COVID-19 vaccine. Study-level results: Clonal diversity may have been underestimated, and the donors were mostly white British, with more females than males. All repertoire sampling was performed exclusively after the peak T cell response. A reported finding is that nearly half of spike-specific TCRs target unmutated variant regions. Spike-specific TCR repertoires showed rising breadth and depth after two AZD1222 doses.

Data came from immunoSEQ multiplex PCR; TCRdb stores just in-frame clones and leaves some out. The repertoire holds roughly 99,000 clones, with 70% to 90% as singletons. The CDR3 has 16 residues. V lost 0 bases, J lost 1 base, and 4 bases stayed unmatched. Per germline, CDR1 LGHNA and CDR2 YNFKEQ. Turning to this clone: Its specificity is unknown.

The rearrangement uses TRBV4-2 and TRBJ1-2, with 8 bases aligning to TRBD1. Sequences were derived from peripheral blood, sampled 28 days after the second AZD1222 dose. The clonotype comes from an adult who received the AZD1222 COVID-19 vaccine. The CDR3 nucleotides read TGTGCCAGCAGCCAAGACGACAGGGGTCATAACTATGGCTACACCTTC. Protein: CASSQDDRGHNYGYTF.